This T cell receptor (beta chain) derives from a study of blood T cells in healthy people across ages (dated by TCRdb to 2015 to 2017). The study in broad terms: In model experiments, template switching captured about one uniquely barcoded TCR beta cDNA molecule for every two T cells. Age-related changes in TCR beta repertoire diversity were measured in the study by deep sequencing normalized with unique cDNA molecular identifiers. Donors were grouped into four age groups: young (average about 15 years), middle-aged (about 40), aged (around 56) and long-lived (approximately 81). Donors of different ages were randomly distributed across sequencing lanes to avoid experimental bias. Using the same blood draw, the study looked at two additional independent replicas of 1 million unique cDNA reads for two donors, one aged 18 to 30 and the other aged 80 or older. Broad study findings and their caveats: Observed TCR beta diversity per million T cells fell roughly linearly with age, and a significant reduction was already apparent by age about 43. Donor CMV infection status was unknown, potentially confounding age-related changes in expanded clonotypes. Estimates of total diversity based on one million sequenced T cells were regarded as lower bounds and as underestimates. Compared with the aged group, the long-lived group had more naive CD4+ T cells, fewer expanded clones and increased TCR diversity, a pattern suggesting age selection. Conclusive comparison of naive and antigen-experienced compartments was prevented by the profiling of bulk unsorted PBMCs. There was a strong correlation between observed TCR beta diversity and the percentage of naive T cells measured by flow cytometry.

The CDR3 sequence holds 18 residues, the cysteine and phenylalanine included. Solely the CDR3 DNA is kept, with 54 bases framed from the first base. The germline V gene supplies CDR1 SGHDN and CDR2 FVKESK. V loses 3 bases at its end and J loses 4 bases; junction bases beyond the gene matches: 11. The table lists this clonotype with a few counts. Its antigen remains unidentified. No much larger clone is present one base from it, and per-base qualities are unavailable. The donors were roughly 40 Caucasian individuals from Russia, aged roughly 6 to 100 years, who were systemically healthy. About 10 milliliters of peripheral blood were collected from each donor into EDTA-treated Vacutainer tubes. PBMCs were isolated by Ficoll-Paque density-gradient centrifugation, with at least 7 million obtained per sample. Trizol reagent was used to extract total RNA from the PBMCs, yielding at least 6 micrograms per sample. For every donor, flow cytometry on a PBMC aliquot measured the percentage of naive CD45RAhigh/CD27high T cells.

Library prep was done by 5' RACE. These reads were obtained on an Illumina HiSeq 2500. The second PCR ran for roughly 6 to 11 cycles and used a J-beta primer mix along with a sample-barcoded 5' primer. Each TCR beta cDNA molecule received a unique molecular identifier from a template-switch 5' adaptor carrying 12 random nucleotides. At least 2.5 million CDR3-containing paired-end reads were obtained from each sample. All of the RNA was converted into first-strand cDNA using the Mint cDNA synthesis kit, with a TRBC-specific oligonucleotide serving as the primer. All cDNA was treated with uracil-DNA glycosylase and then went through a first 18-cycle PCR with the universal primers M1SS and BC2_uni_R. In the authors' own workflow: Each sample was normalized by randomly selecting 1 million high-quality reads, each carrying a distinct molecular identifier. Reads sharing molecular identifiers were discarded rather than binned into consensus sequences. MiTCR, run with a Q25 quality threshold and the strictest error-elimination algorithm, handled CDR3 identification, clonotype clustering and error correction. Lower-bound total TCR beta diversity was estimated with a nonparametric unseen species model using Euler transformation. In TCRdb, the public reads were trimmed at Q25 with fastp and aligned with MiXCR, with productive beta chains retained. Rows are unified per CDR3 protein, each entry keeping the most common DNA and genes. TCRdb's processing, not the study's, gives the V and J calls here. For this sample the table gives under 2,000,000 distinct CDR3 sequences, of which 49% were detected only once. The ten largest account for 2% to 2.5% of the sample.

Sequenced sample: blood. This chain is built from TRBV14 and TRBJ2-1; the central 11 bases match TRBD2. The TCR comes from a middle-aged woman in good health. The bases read TGTGCCAGCAGCCAGGCCCCGGCTAGCGGGGGGCCTTACAATGAGCAGTTCTTC. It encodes CASSQAPASGGPYNEQFF.